The 8 T cell receptor beta chains presented below share a single source sample, sequenced in a study of regulatory T cells in long-lasting Graves disease (dated by TCRdb to the early 2020s). The time point label of this sample denotes: newly diagnosed GD, antithyroid drugs for less than 3 months. RNA was extracted from PBMCs in TRIzol for both TCR sequencing and RNA sequencing. Libraries were made using multiplex PCR. The listed sequencing device is Illumina HiSeq 4000. To build TCR beta libraries, CDR3 regions were amplified by Arm-PCR using iRepertoire HTBI primers. TCRdb redid the processing of the public reads, applying fastp at Q25 and MiXCR, and retained in-frame beta chains. CDR3 protein sequences are deduplicated, and each keeps its most common genes and DNA. In this sample the table shows 300,000 to 400,000 distinct CDR3 sequences, about a sixth of which occur a single time. Clones ranked in the top ten supply over 20% of the sample.

Source: peripheral blood mononuclear cells (PBMCs), taken at new diagnosis, from a patient treated with antithyroid drugs. The receptors derive from a female donor with Graves disease.

This clonotype was detected many times. V usage is TRBV28 and J usage is TRBJ2-1; 13 bases line up with TRBD2. Germline V gene data show CDR1 as MDHEN and CDR2 as SYDVKM. V lost 5 bases to trimming and J lost 5 bases; unmatched junction nucleotides: 9. The length of the CDR3 is 17 residues. CDR3 bases: TGTGCCAGCAGTACACCACCCGGGACTAGCGGGAACAATGAGCAGTTCTTC. Protein: CASSTPPGTSGNNEQFF.

This clonotype was seen repeatedly, ten times or more. The chain employs TRBV6-2 or TRBV6-3 and TRBJ1-1, with a tentative D call TRBD1 (5 bases). The V end was cut by 1 base, the J end by 4 bases, with 10 bases between. Germline values: CDR1 MNHEY, CDR2 SVGEGT. The CDR3 is made up of 14 amino acids. DNA for the CDR3: TGTGCCAGCAGTTACTGGGGGACGGGCACTGAAGCTTTCTTT. Residues: CASSYWGTGTEAFF.

Many counts were recorded for this clonotype. This chain links TRBV3-1 with TRBJ2-7, with 10 bases that match TRBD2. Trimming took 4 bases from V and 1 from J; bases not matched to a gene: 4. CDR1 is LGHDT and CDR2 is YNNKEL in the germline V gene (reference sequence). The CDR3 covers 15 residues. CDR3 amino acids: CASSPLLAGSYEQYF. The CDR3 DNA reads TGTGCCAGCAGCCCCTTACTAGCGGGGTCCTACGAGCAGTACTTC.

This clonotype was counted many times. The V gene is TRBV2, the J gene TRBJ2-5; 7 nucleotides match TRBD2. CDR1 SNHLY and CDR2 FYNNEI come from the germline V gene. Trimming removed 5 bases from V and 5 bases from J; junction bases left unmatched: 5. There are 13 residues in the CDR3. Here the CDR3 reads CASSSSGGETQYF. The DNA of the CDR3 is TGTGCCAGCAGTTCTAGCGGCGGGGAGACCCAGTACTTC.

The genes are TRBV5-1 and TRBJ2-7; 7 bases align to TRBD1. The V gene's germline CDR1 is SGHRS and CDR2 YFSETQ. The CDR3 length is 13 residues. V lost 4 bases and J lost 6; bases outside the gene matches: 7. CDR3 protein: CASSRLGGSEQYF. The CDR3 bases are TGCGCCAGCAGCCGGTTAGGGGGCTCCGAGCAGTACTTC.

At least ten counts were recorded for this clonotype. This chain joins TRBV10-3 and TRBJ1-1; possible D gene TRBD1, 5 bases. The germline gives CDR1 ENHRY, CDR2 SYGVKD. Trimming removed 0 bases at V and 0 bases at J, with 14 bases between. This CDR3 is built from 17 residues. Written as DNA, the CDR3 is TGTGCCATCAGTGAGTCCTCACCGGGACGGGTGAACACTGAAGCTTTCTTT. Translating gives CAISESSPGRVNTEAFF.

This clonotype was seen repeatedly, ten times or more. A much larger clone lies one base from this, so it may be a read error. The chain couples TRBV28 to TRBJ2-1; 11 bases fit TRBD2. Looked up from germline, CDR1 is MDHEN and CDR2 is SYDVKM. The CDR3 is 14 amino acids. This chain's CDR3 is CASRPGLAGNEQSF. In DNA, the CDR3 is TGTGCCAGCAGACCCGGACTAGCGGGCAATGAGCAGTCCTTC.

This clonotype has ten or more counts. The chain combines TRBV3-1 with TRBJ2-5; TRBD2 matches 8 bases. Losses at the gene ends were 4 bases for V and 5 bases for J; bases not matched to a gene: 15. CDR3 length: 17 amino acids. Per the germline V gene, CDR1 is LGHDT and CDR2 is YNNKEL (reference sequence). The CDR3 is CASSLSTGTRSLETQYF. CDR3 nucleotides: TGTGCCAGCAGCCTCTCCACCGGGACTAGGAGTTTGGAGACCCAGTACTTC.